This is a list of T cell receptor beta chains from one sample in a study of OX40 agonist ivuxolimab in advanced cancers. The table came from immunoSEQ multiplex PCR; TCRdb's copy has only in-frame clones and leaves some out. The top ten clones hold 3.5% to 4% of a sample with around 94,000 clones, roughly 88% of them seen once. Sequencing was performed on CD4+ or CD8+ T cells sorted from blood, taken in a trial of the OX40 agonist ivuxolimab. The receptors here all came from an adult with an advanced solid tumor such as melanoma, head and neck, liver or kidney cancer. CDR3s include the opening cysteine and the closing phenylalanine or tryptophan. A clone size is listed for some rows: how often the clone was seen (once, few, many), or a class if it is expanded.

J,size,V,CDR3
TRBJ2-2,NA,TRBV11-3,CASNTGREYTGELFF
TRBJ1-4,NA,TRBV28,CASIDAGTNEKLFF
TRBJ2-1,NA,TRBV7-2,CASSPRGRGHNEQFF
TRBJ2-7,once,TRBV6-1,CASSEDRGNEQYF
TRBJ2-1,NA,TRBV19,CASSLREGYNEQFF
TRBJ2-5,NA,TRBV10-2,CASSEEGGLGETQYF
TRBJ2-3,once,TRBV12-5,CASGLAPARGIDTQYF
TRBJ2-7,NA,TRBV7-9,CASSRLGTYEQYF
TRBJ1-1,NA,TRBV19,CASTIGTGGLYSTEAFF
TRBJ2-7,NA,TRBV7-2,CASSTSVKQYF
TRBJ2-3,NA,TRBV30,CAWRFRVQTDTQYF
TRBJ2-3,once,TRBV14,CASSPGPDTQYF
TRBJ2-3,NA,TRBV28,CASSLVGDTQYF
TRBJ2-3,NA,TRBV18,CASSPPSTDTQYF